The sequence of this T cell receptor beta chain was determined in a study of identifying expanded T cells in peripheral blood. Libraries were prepared by immunoSEQ multiplex PCR; TCRdb keeps only in-frame clonotypes and omits some of them. The profile covers about 130,000 clones, with 86% appearing a single time and less than 10% taken by the ten largest. CDR3 length: 12 residues. The V gene lost 4 bases and the J gene lost 6 bases, with 7 bases spanning the gap. Per the germline V gene, CDR1 is LNHDA and CDR2 is SQIVND (reference sequence). No infections or other immune events were documented during collection. General observations from the study: Across healthy donors, higher total template counts meant significantly greater approximately two-week count variance. Technical replicates showed about 1.2 changed clones; roughly two weeks about 16.4; four weeks 19.

Of note for this clone: Its antigen is unknown.

The TCR sequence derives from a person aged 18 to 75 in good health. The rearrangement links TRBV19 to TRBJ1-5; D gene uncertain. The sample consisted of blood. The CDR3 sequence: CASSSRGQPQHF. The CDR3 DNA reads as TGTGCCAGTAGTAGTCGGGGTCAGCCCCAGCATTTT. The whole variable domain, remainder taken from reference TRBV19 and TRBJ1-5, is DGGITQSPKYLFRKEGQNVTLSCEQNLNHDAMYWYRQDPGQGLRLIYYSQIVNDFQKGDIAEGYSVSREKKESFPLTVTSAQKNPTAFYLCASSSRGQPQHFGDGTRLSIL.